Sequencing of this TCR beta chain was carried out in a study of cytomegalovirus exposure and HLA in healthy donors. Findings of the study overall: Among TCR beta chains, those listed as cytomegalovirus-associated numbered over 150.

Primers included in the PCR were 60 Vbeta and 13 Jbeta primers. This table comes from immunoSEQ multiplex PCR, and its TCRdb copy is limited to in-frame clones, with some not included. Counted here are fewer than 250,000 clones, about 83% occurring once; the ten biggest clones make up approximately 1.7%. Worth noting for this clone: Its antigen is currently unknown.

The clonotype comes from a man aged 35-49 years in good health and CMV-seropositive. Sample: PBMCs.

The CDR3 here is CASSLSGLAVPGAQYF. CDR3 nucleotide sequence: TGTGCCAGCAGCTTGTCGGGACTAGCGGTGCCAGGGGCCCAGTACTTC. The V gene is TRBV5-5, the J gene TRBJ2-5, with 11 bases that match TRBD2. With 1 base clipped from V and 9 bases from J, the junction kept 11 bases outside the gene matches. CDR3 length equals 16 residues. Germline V gives CDR1 SGHKS, CDR2 YYEKEE (reference sequence).